This is a list of T cell receptor beta chains from one sample in a study of CD8 T cells in Susac syndrome. TCRdb processed the immunoSEQ multiplex PCR reads anew with MiXCR; each CDR3 protein has one entry. The table has some 180,000 distinct CDR3 sequences, more than 85% seen once. The sequencing sample was made of CD4+ T cells from PBMCs. The receptors shown here come from a human donor with Susac syndrome. Both conserved end residues are part of each CDR3. D genes are given only for firm matches. Part of the rows lack a size; the others show once, few, many or a class for expanded clones.

>TRBD1|TRBV2|TRBJ1-1|once
CASWGQARTEAFF
TGTGCCAGCTGGGGACAGGCGCGCACTGAAGCTTTCTTT
>NA|TRBV3-1|TRBJ2-1|NA
CASSPQRYNEQFF
TGTGCCAGCAGCCCCCAGCGGTACAATGAGCAGTTCTTC
>NA|TRBV20-1|TRBJ1-1|NA
CRFSEAATEAFF
TGCAGGTTTTCGGAGGCTGCCACTGAAGCTTTCTTT
>TRBD1|TRBV14|TRBJ1-2|NA
CASSPLGQGDYGYTF
TGTGCCAGCAGCCCCCTGGGACAGGGTGACTATGGCTACACCTTC
>TRBD2|TRBV10-3|TRBJ2-5|NA
CAISESQRGAETQYF
TGTGCCATCAGTGAGTCACAGCGGGGGGCCGAGACCCAGTACTTC
>NA|TRBV20-1|TRBJ1-2|NA
CSARGVANYGYTF
TGCAGTGCTAGGGGGGTAGCTAACTATGGCTACACCTTC
>TRBD1|TRBV20-1|TRBJ2-5|once
CSLGTVQETQYF
TGCAGTCTTGGGACAGTCCAAGAGACCCAGTACTTC
>TRBD2|TRBV28|TRBJ2-7|NA
CASSKTSGRTYEQYF
TGTGCCAGCAGCAAGACTAGCGGGAGAACCTACGAGCAGTACTTC
>TRBD2|TRBV4-2|TRBJ2-7|NA
CASSRGLAGPTAHEQYF
TGTGCCAGCAGTAGGGGACTAGCGGGTCCTACCGCCCACGAGCAGTACTTC
>NA|TRBV6-2/TRBV6-3|TRBJ1-1|NA
CASSYVQGARSTEAFF
TGTGCCAGCAGTTACGTACAAGGGGCGAGGAGCACTGAAGCTTTCTTT
>TRBD1|TRBV6-6|TRBJ1-5|NA
CASSKQGSNQPQHF
TGTGCCAGCAGTAAACAGGGGAGCAATCAGCCCCAGCATTTT
>NA|TRBV7-9|TRBJ1-6|few
CASSHFFGKSPLHF
TGTGCCAGCAGCCATTTTTTCGGGAAATCGCCCCTCCACTTT
>NA|TRBV5-6|TRBJ2-6|NA
CASSFMSRSGANVLTF
TGTGCCAGCAGCTTTATGTCGCGCTCTGGGGCCAACGTCCTGACTTTC
>TRBD2|TRBV6-1|TRBJ2-3|NA
CARGGLAGPDTQYF
TGTGCCAGGGGGGGACTAGCGGGACCCGATACGCAGTATTTT
>TRBD1|TRBV3-1|TRBJ1-1|NA
CASTTWDRGGDTEAFF
TGTGCCAGCACTACTTGGGACAGGGGGGGGGACACTGAAGCTTTCTTT
>NA|TRBV2|TRBJ1-5|NA
CASSEQGNPNQPQHF
TGTGCCAGCAGTGAACAGGGTAATCCCAATCAGCCCCAGCATTTT
>NA|TRBV19|TRBJ2-2|NA
CASSLIQGNTGELFF
TGTGCCAGTAGTCTTATCCAGGGGAACACCGGGGAGCTGTTTTTT
>NA|TRBV9|TRBJ1-2|NA
CASSVSGWGYTF
TGTGCCAGCAGCGTATCTGGTTGGGGCTACACCTTC
>TRBD1|TRBV19|TRBJ2-1|NA
CASSIRDRVNEQFF
TGTGCCAGTAGTATCCGGGACAGGGTAAATGAGCAGTTCTTC
>TRBD1|TRBV7-2|TRBJ2-1|NA
CASSSDRVEFF
TGTGCCAGCAGCTCAGACAGGGTTGAGTTCTTC
>TRBD1|TRBV6-1|TRBJ2-2|NA
CASSPHQGARTGELFF
TGTGCCAGCAGTCCCCACCAGGGGGCAAGAACCGGGGAGCTGTTTTTT
>TRBD1|TRBV29-1|TRBJ1-1|NA
CSARQGTNTEAFF
TGCAGCGCTCGACAGGGCACCAACACTGAAGCTTTCTTT
>TRBD1|TRBV19|TRBJ1-2|NA
CASKNSGTAYYGYTF
TGTGCCAGTAAAAACTCCGGGACAGCCTACTATGGCTACACCTTC
>TRBD1|TRBV9|TRBJ2-1|NA
CASSVVPAGGNEQFF
TGTGCCAGCAGCGTAGTTCCGGCAGGGGGCAATGAGCAGTTCTTC
>NA|TRBV29-1|TRBJ2-1|once
CSVGSYNEQFF
TGCAGCGTTGGCTCCTACAATGAGCAGTTCTTC
>NA|TRBV7-3|TRBJ2-3|NA
CASSPDRRTDTQYF
TGTGCCAGCAGCCCCGACAGACGCACAGATACGCAGTATTTT
>TRBD1|TRBV13|TRBJ2-3|once
CASSSRDRGSDTQYF
TGTGCCAGCAGCTCCCGGGACAGGGGATCAGATACGCAGTATTTT
>TRBD1|TRBV7-2|TRBJ2-1|NA
CASSPDRGRPSRFF
TGTGCCAGCAGCCCGGACAGGGGTAGACCGAGCCGGTTCTTC
>NA|TRBV4-1|TRBJ2-3|NA
CASSQVSAGHPGTQYF
TGCGCCAGCAGCCAAGTATCGGCCGGGCATCCGGGTACGCAGTATTTT
>NA|TRBV3-1|TRBJ2-3|once
CASSQEAGQALDTQYF
TGTGCCAGCAGCCAAGAAGCGGGACAGGCATTAGATACGCAGTATTTT
>NA|TRBV9|TRBJ2-1|NA
CASSVAFTDNEQFF
TGTGCCAGCAGCGTAGCATTCACCGACAATGAGCAGTTCTTC
>NA|TRBV11-2|TRBJ1-2|NA
CASSLVGPRGDGYTF
TGTGCCAGCAGCTTAGTGGGGCCGCGGGGGGATGGCTACACCTTC
>NA|TRBV7-3|TRBJ1-1|NA
CASSLQDRNTEAFF
TGTGCCAGCAGCTTACAAGACAGGAACACTGAAGCTTTCTTT
>NA|TRBV6-5|TRBJ2-5|few
CASKKEGFQETQYF
TGTGCCAGTAAGAAAGAGGGATTCCAAGAGACCCAGTACTTC
>TRBD1|TRBV11-2|TRBJ1-4|NA
CASSTTGTGDEKLFF
TGTGCCAGCAGCACAACCGGGACAGGGGACGAAAAACTGTTTTTT
>TRBD1|TRBV30|TRBJ1-5|once
CAWSQGTGSQPQHF
TGTGCCTGGAGTCAAGGGACAGGGAGTCAGCCCCAGCATTTT
>TRBD2|TRBV24-1|TRBJ2-1|NA
CATSYTSGNNEQFF
TGTGCCACCAGTTACACTAGCGGGAACAATGAGCAGTTCTTC
>TRBD2|TRBV9|TRBJ2-2|NA
CASSAGLALMANTGELFF
TGTGCCAGCAGCGCCGGACTAGCTTTGATGGCGAACACCGGGGAGCTGTTTTTT
>TRBD2|TRBV24-1|TRBJ2-3|NA
CATSDSGTSSSTDTQYF
TGTGCCACCAGTGACTCCGGGACTAGCAGCTCCACAGATACGCAGTATTTT
>TRBD2|TRBV5-4|TRBJ2-7|NA
CASSLGGGMGEQYF
TGTGCCAGCAGCTTGGGCGGGGGGATGGGCGAGCAGTACTTC
>NA|TRBV30|TRBJ1-1|NA
CAWARRGEIEAFF
TGTGCCTGGGCCCGGCGAGGGGAAATTGAAGCTTTCTTT
>NA|TRBV7-2|TRBJ2-7|NA
CASSRGAGEQYF
TGTGCCAGCAGCCGCGGGGCAGGAGAGCAGTACTTC
>NA|TRBV19|TRBJ1-2|once
CASSIGQRGGYTF
TGTGCCAGTAGTATTGGACAGCGGGGAGGCTACACCTTC
>TRBD1|TRBV20-1|TRBJ1-1|NA
CSASPDRDTEAFF
TGCAGTGCTAGTCCCGACAGGGACACTGAAGCTTTCTTT
>NA|TRBV4-2|TRBJ1-1|NA
CASSPTVENMNTEAFF
TGTGCCAGCAGCCCGACAGTAGAGAATATGAACACTGAAGCTTTCTTT
>NA|TRBV30|TRBJ1-5|once
CAWSVGGNSNQPQHF
TGTGCCTGGAGTGTAGGGGGGAATAGCAATCAGCCCCAGCATTTT
>NA|TRBV24-1|TRBJ2-7|NA
CATRRQRYYEQYF
TGTGCCACCAGGAGACAGAGATACTACGAGCAGTACTTC